Below, 27 T cell receptor beta chains from the same sample are listed, as sequenced in a study of blood T cell repertoires in COVID-19. The method was immunoSEQ multiplex PCR; TCRdb's version includes in-frame clones alone and lacks a portion of them. The sample records fewer than 250,000 clones, 88% being singletons. Sequenced material: PBMCs or T cells enriched from blood (not recorded which). The receptors derive from a woman between 50 and 59 years old with acute COVID-19.

V usage is TRBV10-3 and J usage is TRBJ2-2; the match to TRBD2 covers 7 bases. Unmatched junction bases numbered 8, after V lost 8 bases and J lost 5 bases. Germline assignment: CDR1 ENHRY and CDR2 SYGVKD. The CDR3 length is 14 residues. CDR3 in amino acids: CAISAGMGTGELFF. The CDR3 region has the DNA TGTGCCATCTCAGCGGGAATGGGGACCGGGGAGCTGTTTTTT.

The chain combines TRBV9 with TRBJ1-2; D perhaps matches TRBD1 (5 bases). The germline gives CDR1 SGDLS, CDR2 YYNGEE. V was cut by 0 bases and J by 3 bases, with 9 bases left in between. This CDR3 has 14 amino acids. As DNA, the CDR3 is TGTGCCAGCAGCGTAGGGCAAGGGGACTATGGCTACACCTTC. Its translation is CASSVGQGDYGYTF.

The rearrangement links TRBV7-8 to TRBJ1-1, with a weak D call TRBD1 (5 bases). V was clipped by 7 bases and J by 1 base, with 16 bases between them. The CDR3 is 15 amino acids. Germline V gives CDR1 SGHVS, CDR2 FQNEAQ. The CDR3 nucleotides read TGTGCCAGCACCGTAGTGCGGACATCGAACACTGAAGCTTTCTTT. Its protein is CASTVVRTSNTEAFF.

J is TRBJ2-6 and V is TRBV9; D unresolved. Germline-derived CDR1 and CDR2 are SGDLS and YYNGEE. CDR3 length: 15 amino acids. V was shortened by 3 bases and J by 0 bases, with 7 bases between the two germline ends. DNA for the CDR3: TGTGCCAGCAGCGGGTCTAACTCTGGGGCCAACGTCCTGACTTTC. Translation gives CASSGSNSGANVLTF.

The chain links TRBV27 to TRBJ2-7; D remains unclear. Trimming cost V 8 bases and J 3 bases, with 14 bases left between them. The CDR3 extends over 13 amino acids. The germline gives CDR1 MNHEY, CDR2 SMNVEV (reference sequence). The CDR3, as DNA: TGTGCCAGCGACTCCTACATGGACTACGAGCAGTACTTC. It codes for CASDSYMDYEQYF.

The chain joins TRBV6-1 to TRBJ2-7; 9 bases fit TRBD2. CDR1 and CDR2 from the germline V gene are MNHNS and SASEGT. V was clipped by 3 bases and J by 7 bases; unmatched bases: 10. The CDR3 sequence is 15 residues long. The CDR3 reads CASSEVSGGHWEQYF. The CDR3 DNA sequence: TGTGCCAGCAGTGAGGTTAGCGGGGGACATTGGGAGCAGTACTTC.

The rearrangement joins TRBV27 to TRBJ2-7; 7 bases agree with TRBD1. The CDR3 sequence is 15 residues long. Germline lookup yields CDR1 MNHEY and CDR2 SMNVEV (reference sequence). V shed 6 bases and J 2 bases; nucleotides not matched to a gene: 10. The CDR3 DNA follows: TGTGCCAGCAGGGAGAATCGGGACAGCGCCTACGAGCAGTACTTC. It encodes CASRENRDSAYEQYF.

V is TRBV19 and J is TRBJ1-5; D uncertain. Trimming shortened V by 0 bases and J by 4 bases, and 7 bases separated the two germline ends. The CDR3 sequence is 14 residues long. The germline CDR1 and CDR2 sequences are LNHDA and SQIVND (reference sequence). The CDR3 nucleotides are TGTGCCAGTAGTATAGACAGGAAGAATCAGCCCCAGCATTTT. This gives the protein CASSIDRKNQPQHF.

The chain has TRBV4-3 and TRBJ1-2; D call uncertain. The germline gives CDR1 LGHNA, CDR2 YSLEER. The CDR3 has 15 amino acids. Trimming stripped 4 bases from V and 3 bases from J, with 15 bases between. CDR3 region: CASSRLGEPDYGYTF. The DNA of the CDR3 is TGCGCCAGCAGCCGCCTCGGAGAGCCAGACTATGGCTACACCTTC.

As regards this clone: At one of its ends the junction is not consistent with the germline gene, which may arise from a read error. The rearrangement joins TRBV6-2 or TRBV6-3 to TRBJ1-1, with D possibly matching TRBD1 (5 bases). This CDR3 is built from 17 residues. Germline lookup yields CDR1 MNHEY and CDR2 SVGEGT. The chain's CDR3 is CASSHHSTGLLNTEAFF. The CDR3, as DNA: TGTGCCAGCAGTCATCACTCTACGGGACTCCTGAACACTGAAGCCTTCTTT.

The chain uses TRBV28 and TRBJ1-5; a possible D gene is TRBD1 (5 bases). The length of the CDR3 is 12 residues. CDR1 MDHEN and CDR2 SYDVKM come from the germline V gene. V lost 8 bases and J 9 bases, leaving 14 bases between the germline ends. CDR3 DNA: TGTGCCAGCGGCGGGGCGAATAGGCCCCAGCATTTT. Its translation: CASGGANRPQHF.

V is TRBV29-1 and J is TRBJ2-7; TRBD1 aligns across 8 bases. CDR3 length: 14 residues. V dropped 0 bases and J dropped 5; count of bases not matched to a gene: 6. The germline V gene has CDR1 SQVTM and CDR2 ANQGSEA. The DNA for the CDR3 is TGCAGCGTTGAAGAGGACAGGGATGGGAACGAGCAGTACTTC. Translating gives CSVEEDRDGNEQYF.

This chain links TRBV5-1 with TRBJ2-5; D not certain. The CDR3 loop spans 13 amino acids. V lost 4 bases and J 5 bases, leaving 12 bases between the germline ends. Germline loops: CDR1 SGHRS, CDR2 YFSETQ. The CDR3 sequence is CASSATPSETQYF. The CDR3 DNA sequence: TGCGCCAGCAGCGCAACACCCTCGGAGACCCAGTACTTC.

The gene calls are TRBV4-1 and TRBJ2-1, with D maybe TRBD1 (5 bases). There are 16 residues in the CDR3. Germline CDR1 and CDR2: MGHRA and YSYEKL. Between the trimmed V and J ends, which lost 1 base and 6 bases, there was a span of 16 bases. The CDR3 reads CASSQVKGRVPNEQFF. Written as DNA, the CDR3 is TGCGCCAGCAGCCAAGTAAAGGGGCGAGTCCCCAATGAGCAGTTCTTC.

This rearrangement joins TRBV9 to TRBJ2-7, with TRBD1 identical over 10 bases. V shed 4 bases, J shed 9 bases, and the junction held 10 bases outside the gene matches. Germline CDR1 SGDLS, CDR2 YYNGEE. CDR3 length: 14 residues. CDR3 in amino acids: CASSSRTGGMGQYF. CDR3 nucleotides: TGTGCCAGCAGCTCTCGGACAGGGGGAATGGGGCAGTACTTC.

The chain combines TRBV7-3 with TRBJ2-3; TRBD2 matches at 9 bases. There are 14 residues in the CDR3. Germline V lookup: CDR1 SGHTA, CDR2 FQGTGA. The trim removed 4 bases at V and 10 bases at J, leaving 9 bases unmatched. The chain's CDR3 is CASSSSIAGDSQYF. For the CDR3, the DNA is TGTGCCAGCAGCTCCTCAATAGCGGGAGACTCGCAGTATTTT.

The chain has TRBV11-3 and TRBJ2-2; tentatively, D is TRBD1 (7 bases). The CDR3 totals 17 residues. CDR1 and CDR2 (germline): SGHNT, YENEEA. V lost 1 base, J lost 5 bases, and 17 bases lay in between. CDR3 DNA: TGTGCCAGCAGCTTAGCTTTGCGGGCGGGACAGACCGGGGAGCTGTTTTTT. Protein: CASSLALRAGQTGELFF.

V and J are TRBV7-9 and TRBJ2-7, with a possible D match to TRBD2 (6 bases). This CDR3 has 15 amino acids. The germline gives CDR1 SEHNR, CDR2 FQNEAQ (reference sequence). The ends were cut back, 6 bases at V and 5 bases at J, with 20 bases in the middle. The CDR3 is CASSHGGSVWDEQYF. The CDR3 DNA reads as TGTGCCAGCAGTCATGGGGGGAGTGTCTGGGACGAGCAGTACTTC.

For this clone: In the same sample, other DNA sequences code for this CDR3. The chain combines TRBV18 with TRBJ2-5; TRBD1 agrees at 9 bases. The CDR3 loop spans 13 amino acids. With 4 bases clipped from V and 4 bases from J, the junction kept 1 base outside the gene matches. Germline V gene lookup returns CDR1 KGHSH and CDR2 LQKENI. The CDR3 here is CASSQGQGETQYF. The CDR3 DNA follows: TGTGCCAGCTCACAGGGACAGGGAGAGACCCAGTACTTC.

CDR3 amino acids: CASSYSLGRVSYEQYF. For the CDR3, the DNA is TGTGCCAGCAGTTACTCGCTCGGGAGGGTTTCCTACGAGCAGTACTTC. The rearrangement joins TRBV6-5 to TRBJ2-7, with 8 bases lining up with TRBD2. This CDR3 has 16 amino acids. The germline V gene has CDR1 MNHEY and CDR2 SVGAGI. V shed 0 bases, J shed 1 base, and the junction held 5 bases outside the gene matches.

V is TRBV6-6 and J is TRBJ1-2; D gene ambiguous. V lost 4 bases to trimming and J lost 2 bases, with 14 bases between them. In germline, CDR1 is MNHNY, CDR2 SVGAGI (reference sequence). This CDR3 is 15 amino acids long. CDR3 bases: TGTGCCAGCAGTTCTCCGAGGGTGGGGAACTATGGCTACACCTTC. Amino acids: CASSSPRVGNYGYTF.

This clone was recorded once. The chain joins TRBV30 to TRBJ2-7; D perhaps matches TRBD2 (5 bases). This CDR3 has 13 amino acids. V lost 8 bases to trimming and J lost 7 bases, with 21 bases between them. Germline lookup yields CDR1 GTSNPN and CDR2 SVGIG (reference sequence). The CDR3 region is CARRGAASLEQYF. The DNA of the CDR3 is TGTGCCCGCCGCGGAGCGGCCTCGTTGGAGCAGTACTTC.

V and J are TRBV7-3 and TRBJ2-2; 10 bases match TRBD2. Trimming removed 6 bases from V and 0 bases from J; junction bases left unmatched: 4. CDR3 length: 16 amino acids. Germline V gene data show CDR1 as SGHTA and CDR2 as FQGTGA. The CDR3 spells CASSPSGSANTGELFF. CDR3 sequence (DNA): TGTGCCAGCAGTCCTAGCGGGAGCGCGAACACCGGGGAGCTGTTTTTT.

The chain joins TRBV28 to TRBJ1-2, with TRBD1 matching over 7 bases. Germline CDR1 reads MDHEN; CDR2 reads SYDVKM. Unmatched junction bases numbered 6, after V lost 4 bases and J lost 10 bases. The length of the CDR3 is 12 residues. The chain's CDR3 is CASSSTGFHYTF. CDR3 DNA sequence: TGTGCCAGCAGTTCGACAGGGTTTCACTACACCTTC.

The CDR3 DNA reads as TGTGCCAGCAGTTTATCCCCTAGCGGGAGGGCGGAGCAAAACATTCAGTACTTC. It yields the protein CASSLSPSGRAEQNIQYF. The chain has TRBV27 and TRBJ2-4, with 12 bases lining up with TRBD2. V gave up 0 bases and J gave up 5 bases; unmatched junction bases: 8. Germline lookup yields CDR1 MNHEY and CDR2 SMNVEV (reference sequence). This CDR3 region has 18 residues.

This chain links TRBV28 with TRBJ2-7, with TRBD1 identical over 10 bases. CDR3 length: 15 residues. The V gene end was trimmed by 6 bases and the J gene end by 6 bases; junction bases not matched to a gene: 11. Germline CDR1 and CDR2: MDHEN and SYDVKM. CDR3 in amino acids: CASSLLTGGPFEQYF. CDR3 DNA: TGTGCCAGCAGCCTCCTGACAGGGGGCCCGTTCGAGCAGTACTTC.

A single count supports this clone. V usage is TRBV6-5 and J usage is TRBJ2-1; 7 bases map to TRBD1. CDR1 and CDR2 (germline): MNHEY, SVGAGI. CDR3 length equals 14 residues. With 6 bases clipped from V and 9 bases from J, the junction kept 11 bases outside the gene matches. The CDR3 protein is CASSVRGPGGEQFF. The CDR3 region has the DNA TGTGCCAGCAGCGTAAGGGGCCCAGGGGGTGAGCAGTTCTTC.